This TCR beta chain emerged from a study of PD-1 blockade in classical Hodgkin lymphoma. The wider study: Treatment was intravenous nivolumab, 3 mg/kg every 2 weeks, until progression.

This clone has just a few counts. The antigen is unknown. TCRdb's copy holds only in-frame clones and misses some; the assay was immunoSEQ multiplex PCR. The table shows fewer than 30,000 clones, with around 84% occurring only once. Time point given: cycle 4 day 1 (C4D1), after more than five weeks of nivolumab. Every single patient, without exception, relapsed after autologous stem cell transplantation, and brentuximab vedotin exposure varied. Points from the study as a whole: Reported baseline diversity: healthy donors highest, relapsed/refractory patients lowest.

Germline V gene data show CDR1 as SGHTA and CDR2 as FQGNSA. The length of the CDR3 is 13 residues. V was cut by 4 bases and J by 0 bases, with 6 bases left in between. The sequence was obtained from a human donor with classical Hodgkin lymphoma. The V call is TRBV7-2, the J call TRBJ1-1, with D uncertain. This specimen consisted of peripheral blood mononuclear cells (PBMCs), obtained before the fourth cycle of nivolumab. The CDR3 here is CASSSYLNTEAFF. CDR3 nucleotide sequence: TGTGCCAGCAGCTCCTACTTGAACACTGAAGCTTTCTTT.